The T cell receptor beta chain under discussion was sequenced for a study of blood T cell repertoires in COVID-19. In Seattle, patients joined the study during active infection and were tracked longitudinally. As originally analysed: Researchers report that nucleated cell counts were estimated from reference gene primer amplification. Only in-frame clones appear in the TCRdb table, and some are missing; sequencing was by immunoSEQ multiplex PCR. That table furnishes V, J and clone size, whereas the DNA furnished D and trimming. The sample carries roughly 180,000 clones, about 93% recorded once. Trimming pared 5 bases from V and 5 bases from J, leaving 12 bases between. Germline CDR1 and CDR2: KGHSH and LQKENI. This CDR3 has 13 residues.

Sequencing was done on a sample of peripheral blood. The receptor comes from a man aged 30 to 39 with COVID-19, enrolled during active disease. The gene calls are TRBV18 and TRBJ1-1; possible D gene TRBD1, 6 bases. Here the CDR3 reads CASSERGGTEAFF. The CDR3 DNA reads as TGTGCCAGCTCAGAGAGGGGGGGGACTGAAGCTTTCTTT.